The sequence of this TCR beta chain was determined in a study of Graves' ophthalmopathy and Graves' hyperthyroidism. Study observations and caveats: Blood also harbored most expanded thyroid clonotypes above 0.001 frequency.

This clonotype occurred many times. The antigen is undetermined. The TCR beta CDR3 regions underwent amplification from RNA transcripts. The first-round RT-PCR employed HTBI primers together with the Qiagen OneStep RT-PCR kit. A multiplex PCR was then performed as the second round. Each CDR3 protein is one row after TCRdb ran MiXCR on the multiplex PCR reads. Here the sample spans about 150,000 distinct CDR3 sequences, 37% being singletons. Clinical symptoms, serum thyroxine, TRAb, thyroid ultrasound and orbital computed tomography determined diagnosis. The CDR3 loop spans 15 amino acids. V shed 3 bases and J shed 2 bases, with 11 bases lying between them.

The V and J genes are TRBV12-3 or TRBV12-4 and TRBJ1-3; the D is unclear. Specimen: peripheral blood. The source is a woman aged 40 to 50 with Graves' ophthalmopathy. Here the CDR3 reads CASSLILSAGNTIYF. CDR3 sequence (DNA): TGTGCCAGCAGTTTGATACTTTCAGCTGGAAACACCATATATTTT.